This TCR beta chain originates from a study of blood T cells in healthy people across ages. Findings and caveats of the study: PBMCs went unsorted, and a conclusive naive versus antigen-experienced comparison was therefore prevented. When set beside aged donors, long-lived donors presented more naive CD4+ cells and higher diversity. Total diversity from one million sequenced T cells was likely underestimated.

The authors ran a second PCR of about 7 to 11 cycles using a sample-barcoded 5' primer and a J-beta primer mix. Samples each returned at least 2.5 million CDR3-containing paired-end reads. In TCRdb, the 5' RACE reads were re-called with MiXCR into one record per CDR3 protein. This sample has around 1.1 million distinct CDR3 sequences, with 35% to 45% found just once. Losses at the gene ends were 0 bases for V and 8 bases for J; bases not matched to a gene: 8. In germline, CDR1 is MRHNA, CDR2 SNTAGT. The CDR3 is 17 amino acids. As for this clonotype: Its antigen is as yet unknown.

Sequencing was carried out using blood. This sequence was found in a man younger than 35 in good health. V usage is TRBV6-4 and J usage is TRBJ2-1; 12 bases fit TRBD2. The CDR3 coding sequence is TGTGCCAGCAGTGACTCGGCACTAGCGGGGGGCAGATATGAGCAGTTCTTC. This translates into CASSDSALAGGRYEQFF.